The rows below give T cell receptor beta chains drawn from one sample of a study of T-cell memory formation after mild COVID-19. Each CDR3 protein gets one entry after TCRdb re-called the 5' RACE reads with MiXCR. The data contain tens of thousands of distinct CDR3 sequences, 10% to 15% of them singletons. What was sequenced was PBMCs or a T cell subset sorted from them (not recorded which). The source is an adult woman who had mild COVID-19 (a few samples of this study predate the infection). Cell type and time point are not known. Each CDR3 is given with its conserved first and last residue. The order of the fields is V gene, clone size, J gene, D gene, CDR3 DNA, CDR3 protein. D genes are given only for firm matches. For some rows the clone size is stated as once, few or many, or as a class when expanded; others skip it.

TRBV7-9	NA	TRBJ1-1	NA	TGTGCCAGCAGAACAGGACAGGAAGCTTTCTTT	CASRTGQEAFF
TRBV5-1	few	TRBJ2-5	NA	TGCGCCAGCAGCGCGGACTCCCAAGAGACCCAGTACTTC	CASSADSQETQYF
TRBV5-6	NA	TRBJ1-2	NA	TGTGCCAGCAGCTTCGTCGACAGCAACTATGGCTACACCTTC	CASSFVDSNYGYTF
TRBV6-6	NA	TRBJ1-1	NA	TGTGCCAGCAGGAGTCAAGGCGATAACACTGAAGCTTTCTTT	CASRSQGDNTEAFF
TRBV4-3	NA	TRBJ1-2	NA	TGCGCCAGCAGCCAAGACCCCTTGGGAGGGAACTATGGCTACACCTTC	CASSQDPLGGNYGYTF
TRBV6-5	few	TRBJ2-1	NA	TGTGCCAGCAGTTACTCCCCTCGGGGCGAGAATGAGCAGTTCTTC	CASSYSPRGENEQFF
TRBV20-1	NA	TRBJ1-1	NA	TGCAGTGCTAGAGCCCAGCAGGGGATGAGAGCTGAAGCTTTCTTT	CSARAQQGMRAEAFF
TRBV7-6	few	TRBJ2-3	TRBD2	TGTGCCAGCAGCTTAGGTACTAGCGGGAGTTTGAATACGCAGTATTTT	CASSLGTSGSLNTQYF
TRBV9	many	TRBJ2-2	NA	TGTGCCAGCAGCGTAGGTGGTCCCACCGGGGAGCTGTTTTTT	CASSVGGPTGELFF
TRBV4-3	few	TRBJ2-7	NA	TGCGCCAGCAGTCATAACCACGAGCAGTACTTC	CASSHNHEQYF
TRBV7-6	NA	TRBJ2-3	NA	TGTGCCAGCAGCTTAGCGCGTCATACAGATACGCAGTATTTT	CASSLARHTDTQYF
TRBV5-6	many	TRBJ2-7	NA	TGTGCCAGCAGCTTGGTGAGCGAAGTAAGATACGAGCAGTACTTC	CASSLVSEVRYEQYF
TRBV7-9	NA	TRBJ2-7	NA	TGTGCCAGCAGTTTAAGCGGCAACGAGCAGTACTTC	CASSLSGNEQYF
TRBV11-2	few	TRBJ2-1	TRBD2	TGTGCCAGCAGCGACCTAGCGGGAAAGAATAATGAGCAGTTCTTC	CASSDLAGKNNEQFF
TRBV10-3	few	TRBJ2-7	NA	TGTGCCATCAGTACCGGGGGCAGTGAGCAGTACTTC	CAISTGGSEQYF
TRBV15	NA	TRBJ1-6	NA	TGTGCCACCAGTCTAAGGGGCTCCTATAATTCACCCCTCCACTTT	CATSLRGSYNSPLHF
TRBV5-1	many	TRBJ1-5	NA	TGCGCCAGCAGCTTGGTCGCGGGGTTAGGGCAGCCCCAGCATTTT	CASSLVAGLGQPQHF
TRBV19	few	TRBJ2-6	TRBD2	TGTGCCAGTAGTATTGGCTGGAGGACTAGCGGAATCTCTGGGGCCAACGTCCTGACTTTC	CASSIGWRTSGISGANVLTF
TRBV4-3	NA	TRBJ2-1	NA	TGCGCCAGCAGCCAAGATCCCCCTAGCGAGTACAATGAGCAGTTCTTC	CASSQDPPSEYNEQFF
TRBV29-1	few	TRBJ1-1	NA	TGCAGCGTCGAGACGGATAACACTGAAGCTTTCTTT	CSVETDNTEAFF
TRBV25-1	few	TRBJ2-7	NA	TGTGCCAGCAGTGATTCTGGACATTTCGAGCAGTACTTC	CASSDSGHFEQYF
TRBV4-1	NA	TRBJ2-7	NA	TGCGCCAGCAGCCAGTCGCTTAGCCCCTCCTACGAGCAGTACTTC	CASSQSLSPSYEQYF
TRBV27	few	TRBJ2-7	TRBD2	TGTGCCAGCACCTACTATAGCGGGGGGCGACTCAGCTCCTACGAGCAGTACTTC	CASTYYSGGRLSSYEQYF
TRBV12-3/TRBV12-4	many	TRBJ2-7	NA	TGTGCCAGCAGTTTCGGAAGGGGTTACGAGCAGTACTTC	CASSFGRGYEQYF
TRBV14	NA	TRBJ2-3	TRBD1	TGTGCCAGCAGCCCCCCCCGCCAGGGGGCGTCGTTAACAGATACGCAGTATTTT	CASSPPRQGASLTDTQYF
TRBV6-2/TRBV6-3	NA	TRBJ2-7	NA	TGTGCCAGCAGTTACTCCTCCACCGAGCAGTACTTC	CASSYSSTEQYF
TRBV30	NA	TRBJ2-6	NA	TGTGCCTGGAGTAGAGGAAGCCGGGGCCCTGAATCTGGGGCCAACGTCCTGACTTTC	CAWSRGSRGPESGANVLTF
TRBV15	few	TRBJ2-1	TRBD2	TGTGCCACCAGCGACTATGTAGCGGGGGACTACAGTGAGCAGTTCTTC	CATSDYVAGDYSEQFF
TRBV20-1	many	TRBJ2-4	NA	TGCAGTGCTAGAGCGGGGGGCAACATTCAGTACTTC	CSARAGGNIQYF
TRBV5-6	NA	TRBJ2-2	NA	TGTGCCAGCAGCTTTCGGATGGAGCTGTTTTTT	CASSFRMELFF
TRBV7-6	NA	TRBJ2-6	TRBD1	TGTGCCAGCAGCTTAGCGGGACAGGGGGCCGGGGCCAACGTCCTGACTTTC	CASSLAGQGAGANVLTF
TRBV7-9	NA	TRBJ1-1	TRBD1	TGTGCCAGCAGCTTATCCGGGACAGAGAACACTGAAGCTTTCTTT	CASSLSGTENTEAFF
TRBV24-1	NA	TRBJ2-1	NA	TGTGCCACCAGTGATCTGGGGTGGGATGAGCAGTTCTTC	CATSDLGWDEQFF
TRBV18	few	TRBJ2-3	NA	TGTGCCACCTCCCCGTCGGGGGAACTAGTTTATACGCAGTATTTT	CATSPSGELVYTQYF
TRBV7-9	many	TRBJ2-3	TRBD1	TGTGCCAGCAGCACCGTGACAGGGGTAGATACGCAGTATTTT	CASSTVTGVDTQYF
TRBV7-2	NA	TRBJ2-7	TRBD2	TGTGCCAGCAGCTTATTTTTACTAGCGAACGAGCAGTACTTC	CASSLFLLANEQYF
TRBV25-1	NA	TRBJ1-6	TRBD1	TGTGCCAGCAGTGCCCGACAGGGGCGTAATTCACCCCTCCACTTT	CASSARQGRNSPLHF
TRBV3-1	NA	TRBJ2-7	NA	TGTGCCAGCAGCCAAGTGGGATTGACCTACGAGCAGTACTTC	CASSQVGLTYEQYF
TRBV27	few	TRBJ2-3	TRBD2	TGTGCCAGCAGTTTACTAGCGGGCTTTCAAGATACGCAGTATTTT	CASSLLAGFQDTQYF
TRBV11-2	few	TRBJ2-7	TRBD1	TGTGCCAGCAGCCCTCCTCCCGGGACAGCCCACTACGAGCAGTACTTC	CASSPPPGTAHYEQYF
TRBV5-1	NA	TRBJ1-1	NA	TGCGCCAGCAGCTTGTATGGCTCAGAAACTGAAGCTTTCTTT	CASSLYGSETEAFF
TRBV7-2	few	TRBJ2-1	NA	TGTGCCAGCAGCTTAGTGACTAACGGACCGCAGTTCTTC	CASSLVTNGPQFF
TRBV29-1	NA	TRBJ2-7	NA	TGCAGCGTTGCAGGGGCCCTAGAAAGCTCCTACGAGCAGTACTTC	CSVAGALESSYEQYF
TRBV5-1	many	TRBJ2-2	NA	TGCGCCAGCAGCTCAATCCGACATAGCGACACCGGGGAGCTGTTTTTT	CASSSIRHSDTGELFF
TRBV27	NA	TRBJ1-2	TRBD1	TGTGCCAGCAGGATCACAGGGGGGATCGGCTATGGCTACACCTTC	CASRITGGIGYGYTF